The 4 T cell receptor beta chains listed next were all sequenced from one sample in a study of cytomegalovirus exposure and HLA in healthy donors. This PCR relied on a set of 60 Vbeta primers and 13 Jbeta primers. Using immunoSEQ multiplex PCR, the repertoire was profiled, and TCRdb retains in-frame clones only, with some absent. This table has roughly 200,000 clones, roughly 80% appearing once. The sequencing input was PBMCs. The origin of the receptors is a boy aged 5-17 years in good health and CMV-seronegative.

The rearrangement links TRBV5-5 to TRBJ1-5, with 8 bases aligning to TRBD1. The trim removed 4 bases at V and 7 bases at J, leaving 7 bases unmatched. The CDR3 covers 14 residues. Germline V gene sequence: CDR1 SGHKS, CDR2 YYEKEE (reference sequence). Here the CDR3 DNA reads TGTGCCAGCAGCCGAAGGACAGGGAGCCAGCCCCAGCATTTT. Translation gives CASSRRTGSQPQHF.

Points on this clone: The same CDR3 is also encoded by other DNA sequences in this sample. The V gene is TRBV5-4, the J gene TRBJ2-5; a possible D gene is TRBD1 (6 bases). The CDR3 is 14 residues long. CDR1 is SGHNT, CDR2 YYREEE, per germline (reference sequence). V was pared by 0 bases and J by 2 bases, with 8 bases between. CDR3: CASSLAGQQETQYF. The CDR3, as DNA: TGTGCCAGCAGCTTGGCCGGACAGCAAGAGACCCAGTACTTC.

The chain employs TRBV11-3 and TRBJ2-1; the match to TRBD2 covers 14 bases. The CDR3 is made up of 15 amino acids. V dropped 5 bases and J dropped 9; count of bases not matched to a gene: 6. Germline loops: CDR1 SGHNT, CDR2 YENEEA. In DNA, the CDR3 is TGTGCCAGCAGCCTGGGACTAGCGGGAGCCGGTGAGCAGTTCTTC. The encoded protein is CASSLGLAGAGEQFF. The full variable domain, its missing parts supplied by reference TRBV11-3 and TRBJ2-1, is EAGVVQSPRYKIIEKKQPVAFWCNPISGHNTLYWYLQNLGQGPELLIRYENEEAVDDSQLPKDRFSAERLKGVDSTLKIQPAELGDSAVYLCASSLGLAGAGEQFFGPGTRLTVL.

The chain joins TRBV11-2 to TRBJ2-2; perhaps TRBD1 as D (5 bases). Germline V gene sequence: CDR1 SGHAT, CDR2 FQNNGV. With 1 base removed from V and 5 bases from J, the gap between germline ends came to 8 bases. This CDR3 is built from 14 residues. CDR3 DNA sequence: TGTGCCAGCAGCTTAGCAGGGCGAACCGGGGAGCTGTTTTTT. This codes for CASSLAGRTGELFF. The variable domain in full, completed from reference TRBV11-2 and TRBJ2-2, reads EAGVAQSPRYKIIEKRQSVAFWCNPISGHATLYWYQQILGQGPKLLIQFQNNGVVDDSQLPKDRFSAERLKGVDSTLKIQPAKLEDSAVYLCASSLAGRTGELFFGEGSRLTVL.